One sample yielded the 21 T cell receptor beta chains listed below, sequenced in a study of molecular identifiers for immune sequencing clone quantification. TCRdb used MiXCR to reprocess the PCR reads, holding one entry per CDR3 protein. This table has 60,000 to 80,000 distinct CDR3 sequences, about 18% appearing once. Sequenced: naive CD8+ T cells from blood, with Jurkat cell RNA spiked in. Documented subset: FACS-sorted CD8+CD4-CCR7+CD45RA+ naive T cells. The receptors stem from a human donor in good health. Some libraries in this study had Jurkat cell RNA spiked in.

In this sample, this clonotype turned up many times. The chain recombines TRBV27 with TRBJ1-3; D not resolved. This CDR3 contains 15 residues. Germline CDR1 reads MNHEY; CDR2 reads SMNVEV (reference sequence). The V end was cut by 5 bases, the J end by 2 bases, with 13 bases between. Written as DNA, the CDR3 is TGTGCCAGCAGTCCCGTGGGTCCGGCTGGAAACACCATATATTTT. The encoded protein is CASSPVGPAGNTIYF.

At least ten counts were recorded for this clonotype. The chain joins TRBV20-1 to TRBJ2-7, with D unresolved. The germline V gene has CDR1 DFQATT and CDR2 SNEGSKA (reference sequence). The CDR3 has 15 residues. Trimming shortened V by 2 bases and J by 2 bases, and 16 bases separated the two germline ends. CDR3 bases: TGCAGTGCTAGACGCCGGAACAGCCTAACCTACGAGCAGTACTTC. This sequence encodes CSARRRNSLTYEQYF.

Many counts were recorded for this clonotype. The chain employs TRBV28 and TRBJ2-7, with TRBD2 matching 8 bases. Germline V CDR1 and CDR2: MDHEN, SYDVKM. The length of the CDR3 is 11 residues. With 10 bases clipped from V and 6 bases from J, the junction kept 5 bases outside the gene matches. The CDR3: CATDRGGEQYF. The CDR3 coding sequence is TGTGCCACCGACCGGGGGGGCGAGCAGTACTTC.

This clonotype showed up many times. The gene calls are TRBV7-4 and TRBJ1-2, with D tentatively TRBD1 (6 bases). Looked up from germline, CDR1 is SGHVT and CDR2 is SQSDAQ. V dropped 6 bases and J dropped 2 bases, with 22 bases sitting between them. CDR3 length: 17 residues. The CDR3 loop reads CASRDPGTTTLNYGYTF. Written as DNA, the CDR3 is TGTGCCAGCAGAGATCCCGGGACAACCACGCTAAACTATGGCTACACCTTC.

There are a few counts of this clonotype. The gene calls are TRBV7-2 and TRBJ2-2; D is ambiguous. This CDR3 has 13 residues. From germline, CDR1 is SGHTA and CDR2 FQGNSA. V was clipped by 4 bases and J by 5 bases, with 8 bases between them. The CDR3 is CASSSPLTGELFF. CDR3 coding DNA: TGTGCCAGCAGCTCCCCCCTGACCGGGGAGCTGTTTTTT.

This clonotype appeared many times. V usage is TRBV30 and J usage is TRBJ1-1, with a possible D match to TRBD1 (6 bases). CDR1 GTSNPN and CDR2 SVGIG come from the germline V gene (reference sequence). Trimming removed 1 base at V and 5 bases at J, with 17 bases between. The CDR3 sequence is 15 residues long. The DNA for the CDR3 is TGTGCCTGGAGTGAGACCGGGGGCGCGGGGACTGAAGCTTTCTTT. Amino acids: CAWSETGGAGTEAFF.

The rearrangement uses TRBV7-9 and TRBJ2-1; D is ambiguous. CDR3 length: 13 amino acids. The germline gives CDR1 SEHNR, CDR2 FQNEAQ (reference sequence). V lost 8 bases and J lost 2, with 10 bases in between. The CDR3: CASGHFPYNEQFF. The DNA of the CDR3 is TGTGCCAGCGGCCACTTCCCCTACAATGAGCAGTTCTTC.

This clonotype was seen many times. The chain couples TRBV12-3 or TRBV12-4 to TRBJ2-6; 11 bases are shared with TRBD2. Trimming took 5 bases from V and 4 from J; bases not matched to a gene: 10. The CDR3 is 18 amino acids. The CDR3 spells CASSPSPGLAAGANVLTF. In DNA form, the CDR3 reads TGTGCCAGCAGTCCGTCACCGGGACTAGCGGCCGGGGCCAACGTCCTGACTTTC.

Only a few counts were recorded for this clonotype. The gene calls are TRBV3-1 and TRBJ1-1, with D unresolved. Deletions cut 2 bases from V and 1 base from J, with 17 bases between. Germline V gene lookup returns CDR1 LGHDT and CDR2 YNNKEL (reference sequence). The CDR3 loop spans 17 amino acids. As DNA, the CDR3 is TGTGCCAGCAGCCAAAGAATATTCGGATATCCGAACACTGAAGCTTTCTTT. Translating gives CASSQRIFGYPNTEAFF.

This clonotype was counted ten times or more. V and J are TRBV2 and TRBJ2-5, with D possibly being TRBD2 (6 bases). The germline V gene encodes CDR1 SNHLY and CDR2 FYNNEI. The CDR3 has 15 amino acids. Trimming took 5 bases from V and 0 from J, leaving 13 bases between them. The CDR3 here is CASSYGPGDQETQYF. The CDR3 DNA follows: TGTGCCAGCAGTTATGGCCCGGGGGACCAAGAGACCCAGTACTTC.

The V call is TRBV6-2 or TRBV6-3, the J call TRBJ2-7; 7 positions agree with TRBD2. Germline loops: CDR1 MNHEY, CDR2 SVGEGT. CDR3 length: 14 amino acids. Trimming at V came to 5 bases and at J to 1 base, leaving 5 bases not matched to a gene. The CDR3, as DNA: TGTGCCAGCAGTGCAACTAGCGCATCCTACGAGCAGTACTTC. Translated, it gives CASSATSASYEQYF.

In this sample, this clonotype turned up many times. This rearrangement joins TRBV5-1 to TRBJ2-1; TRBD2 aligns across 9 bases. In germline, CDR1 is SGHRS, CDR2 YFSETQ. This CDR3 has 18 amino acids. The J segment lost 6 bases and the V segment lost 1 base, leaving 14 bases of the junction unmatched. The CDR3 sequence: CASSLFPSGKVSSNEQFF. In nucleotides, the CDR3 is TGCGCCAGCAGCTTGTTTCCTAGCGGGAAGGTGTCTAGCAATGAGCAGTTCTTC.

V and J are TRBV11-2 and TRBJ2-5; the D is unclear. The CDR3 loop spans 13 amino acids. Germline V gene lookup returns CDR1 SGHAT and CDR2 FQNNGV. Trimming cost V 5 bases and J 1 base, with 8 bases left between them. CDR3 coding DNA: TGTGCCAGCAGCGCCCAGTTCCAAGAGACCCAGTACTTC. Its protein is CASSAQFQETQYF.

The chain has TRBV20-1 and TRBJ2-1; 7 positions agree with TRBD2. Germline values: CDR1 DFQATT, CDR2 SNEGSKA (reference sequence). The CDR3 sequence is 15 residues long. V was pared by 5 bases and J by 0 bases, with 7 bases of the junction left unmatched. The CDR3 sequence is CSAPVPGGSYNEQFF. The CDR3 coding sequence is TGCAGTGCTCCGGTCCCGGGAGGCTCCTACAATGAGCAGTTCTTC.

On this clonotype itself: At one of its ends the junction is not consistent with the germline gene, which may arise from a read error. J is TRBJ1-3 and V is TRBV29-1; D is ambiguous. The V gene's germline CDR1 is SQVTM and CDR2 ANQGSEA. This CDR3 contains 14 residues. The DNA for the CDR3 is TGCGGCGTGCTACCCGCCGGCTCCGGAAACACCATATATTTT. Amino acids: CGVLPAGSGNTIYF.

As to this clonotype: A read error is possible here, since a much larger clone lies one base away. This likely comes from a read error, as the CDR3 has no conserved phenylalanine or tryptophan at its end. V and J are TRBV6-2 or TRBV6-3 and TRBJ1-5; D gene uncertain. Germline assignment: CDR1 MNHEY and CDR2 SVGEGT. V lost 2 bases to trimming and J lost 8 bases, with 13 bases between them. This CDR3 spans 14 amino acids. CDR3 coding DNA: TGTGCCAGCAGTTACGTCGCAGCTATCGAGCCCCAGCATTCT. Amino acids: CASSYVAAIEPQHS.

This clonotype has ten or more counts. J is TRBJ2-7 and V is TRBV19, with D perhaps matching TRBD2 (6 bases). With 5 bases removed from V and 0 bases from J, the gap between germline ends came to 11 bases. Germline values: CDR1 LNHDA, CDR2 SQIVND (reference sequence). The CDR3 is 14 amino acids. The CDR3 coding sequence is TGTGCCAGTAGTTTAGCGGCCTCCTCCTACGAGCAGTACTTC. Encoded protein: CASSLAASSYEQYF. The entire variable domain, with the rest obtained from reference TRBV19 and TRBJ2-7, is as follows: DGGITQSPKYLFRKEGQNVTLSCEQNLNHDAMYWYRQDPGQGLRLIYYSQIVNDFQKGDIAEGYSVSREKKESFPLTVTSAQKNPTAFYLCASSLAASSYEQYFGPGTRLTVT.

This clonotype was observed a handful of times. The CDR3 DNA is TGTGCCAGCAGTTTTGGCGCGCCCTACGAGCAGTACTTC. Its translation is CASSFGAPYEQYF. This chain joins TRBV27 and TRBJ2-7; D is ambiguous. V was shortened by 3 bases and J by 2 bases, with 8 bases between the two germline ends. The CDR3 loop spans 13 amino acids. CDR1 is MNHEY, CDR2 SMNVEV, per germline (reference sequence).

As concerns this clonotype: One end of the junction fails to match germline, which may point to a read error. The V and J genes are TRBV7-8 and TRBJ2-3; TRBD2 is a possible D gene (6 bases). From germline, CDR1 is SGHVS and CDR2 FQNEAQ. The CDR3 runs to 16 residues. As DNA, the CDR3 is TGTGCCAGCAGCCCACTCAGGTCTACTAGCACCGATACGCAGTATTTT. It encodes CASSPLRSTSTDTQYF.

This clonotype was seen ten or more times. The chain combines TRBV20-1 with TRBJ1-1, with 9 positions matching TRBD1. Trimming cost V 2 bases and J 7 bases; bases outside gene matches: 11. The CDR3 runs to 15 residues. CDR1 is DFQATT and CDR2 is SNEGSKA in the germline V gene (reference sequence). The CDR3 is CSARFTGTGSFEAFF. The CDR3 DNA reads TGCAGTGCTAGATTCACCGGGACAGGGAGCTTTGAAGCTTTCTTT.

J is TRBJ1-1 and V is TRBV25-1, with 8 bases that match TRBD1. Germline V gene sequence: CDR1 MGHDK, CDR2 SYGVNS. The CDR3 has 16 amino acids. V shed 1 base, J shed 0 bases, and the junction held 4 bases outside the gene matches. CDR3 coding DNA: TGTGCCAGCAGTGAATCACCGGGACAGGTGAACACTGAAGCTTTCTTT. This codes for CASSESPGQVNTEAFF.